These 18 T cell receptor beta chains originate from one sample sequenced in a study of blood T cell repertoires in COVID-19. Assay used: immunoSEQ multiplex PCR; TCRdb lists only in-frame clones, some missing. This table holds around 150,000 clones, 65% to 90% found once. Sequences were obtained from peripheral blood. These receptors all come from a woman aged 60-75 years with active or convalescent COVID-19.

This chain connects TRBV28 to TRBJ1-5; D unclear. The CDR3 length is 14 residues. Germline CDR1 and CDR2: MDHEN and SYDVKM. V was cut by 6 bases and J by 6 bases, with 15 bases left in between. CDR3 nucleotide sequence: TGTGCCAGCAGAAAACCCCCGGGTGTTCAGCCCCAGCATTTT. As protein: CASRKPPGVQPQHF.

This clone was recorded a few times. The rearrangement uses TRBV5-8 and TRBJ1-2, with TRBD1 identical over 7 bases. Trimming removed 4 bases from V and 8 bases from J; junction bases left unmatched: 8. In germline, CDR1 is SGHTS, CDR2 YDEGEE. CDR3 length: 13 residues. The chain's CDR3 is CASSRGTADGYTF. Written as DNA, the CDR3 is TGTGCCAGCAGCCGAGGGACAGCCGACGGCTACACCTTC. The full variable domain, its missing parts supplied by reference TRBV5-8 and TRBJ1-2, is EAGVTQSPTHLIKTRGQQATLRCSPISGHTSVYWYQQALGLGLQFLLWYDEGEERNRGNFPPRFSGRQFPNYSSELNVNALELEDSALYLCASSRGTADGYTFGSGTRLTVV.

The chain combines TRBV7-7 with TRBJ2-1, with 9 nucleotides matching TRBD1. This CDR3 comprises 17 residues. In germline, CDR1 is SSHAT, CDR2 FNYEAQ (reference sequence). Trimming removed 6 bases from V and 9 bases from J; junction bases left unmatched: 18. In nucleotides, the CDR3 is TGTGCCAGCAGACAACTGCCCGCCGGGACAGGGCCCAGTGAGCAGTTCTTC. Its translation is CASRQLPAGTGPSEQFF.

This chain links TRBV6-1 with TRBJ1-5; 8 bases agree with TRBD1. This CDR3 has 18 amino acids. From germline, CDR1 is MNHNS and CDR2 SASEGT. V dropped 3 bases and J dropped 0; count of bases not matched to a gene: 10. CDR3 sequence: CASSEILTGATSNQPQHF. DNA for the CDR3: TGTGCCAGCAGTGAGATATTGACAGGGGCGACTAGCAATCAGCCCCAGCATTTT.

This sequence joins TRBV4-1 and TRBJ1-4, with D uncertain. The CDR3 consists of 18 residues. V shed 4 bases and J shed 4 bases, with 22 bases lying between them. Germline lookup yields CDR1 MGHRA and CDR2 YSYEKL. For the CDR3, the DNA is TGCGCCAGCAGCCCCCTTCCCCCGGCAGGTCCATATAATGAAAAACTGTTTTTT. It translates to CASSPLPPAGPYNEKLFF.

The V call is TRBV29-1, the J call TRBJ2-1; TRBD2 agrees at 8 bases. The junction had 13 bases not matched to a gene; V was cut back by 6 bases and J by 9 bases. The CDR3 spans 14 residues. Germline V gene data show CDR1 as SQVTM and CDR2 as ANQGSEA. CDR3 bases: TGCAGCGTCCGCCGGGGGGGCGGATCAGGTGAGCAGTTCTTC. Translating gives CSVRRGGGSGEQFF.

V gene TRBV19 combines with J gene TRBJ2-7; 12 nucleotides align to TRBD1. J gave up 2 bases and V 4 bases, and 3 bases lay outside the gene matches. CDR1 and CDR2 from the germline V gene are LNHDA and SQIVND (reference sequence). The CDR3 runs to 15 residues. Here the CDR3 reads CASSRGQGATYEQYF. As DNA, the CDR3 is TGTGCCAGTAGTAGGGGACAGGGGGCGACCTACGAGCAGTACTTC.

The rearrangement links TRBV12-3 or TRBV12-4 to TRBJ1-1; D is possibly TRBD1 (6 bases). Trimming took 5 bases from V and 8 from J, leaving 9 bases between them. This CDR3 is 11 amino acids long. CDR3 residues: CASSRGSEAFF. The DNA of the CDR3 is TGTGCCAGCAGTAGGGGGTCGGAAGCTTTCTTT.

The chain carries TRBV15 and TRBJ1-3; D call uncertain. CDR3 length equals 14 residues. Germline CDR1 is LNHNV and CDR2 is YYDKDF (reference sequence). V dropped 3 bases and J dropped 0 bases, with 6 bases sitting between them. The DNA of the CDR3 is TGTGCCACCAGCAGGGGAGTCTCTGGAAACACCATATATTTT. This translates into CATSRGVSGNTIYF.

The rearrangement uses TRBV13 and TRBJ2-5, with 8 positions matching TRBD1. CDR3 size: 15 residues. The germline V gene encodes CDR1 PRHDT and CDR2 FYEKMQ (reference sequence). V lost 5 bases to trimming and J lost 5 bases; unmatched junction nucleotides: 10. The CDR3 DNA is TGTGCCAGCAGCCCCCGCACAGGGGGTCGCGAGACCCAGTACTTC. It specifies CASSPRTGGRETQYF. Based on the CDR3 plus reference TRBV13 and TRBJ2-5, the full variable domain is AAGVIQSPRHLIKEKRETATLKCYPIPRHDTVYWYQQGPGQDPQFLISFYEKMQSDKGSIPDRFSAQQFSDYHSELNMSSLELGDSALYFCASSPRTGGRETQYFGPGTRLLVL.

V usage is TRBV28 and J usage is TRBJ1-1; D not resolved. The CDR3 has 15 amino acids. Germline values: CDR1 MDHEN, CDR2 SYDVKM. Trimming removed 2 bases at V and 11 bases at J, with 21 bases between. The chain's CDR3 is CASSLAFKEMPGAFF. For the CDR3, the DNA is TGTGCCAGCAGTTTAGCGTTTAAGGAGATGCCTGGGGCTTTCTTT.

J is TRBJ1-4 and V is TRBV29-1; 10 nucleotides align to TRBD1. The germline gives CDR1 SQVTM, CDR2 ANQGSEA. The length of the CDR3 is 15 residues. J gave up 5 bases and V 5 bases, and 8 bases lay outside the gene matches. CDR3 in DNA: TGCAGCGTTATATGGACAGGGGGGAAGAATGAAAAACTGTTTTTT. Residues: CSVIWTGGKNEKLFF.

The gene calls are TRBV7-2 and TRBJ1-1; weak D call: TRBD1 (6 bases). The CDR3 runs 17 residues. The germline CDR1 and CDR2 sequences are SGHTA and FQGNSA. V gave up 1 base and J gave up 0 bases, with 15 bases separating them. The CDR3: CASSLVAGAFMNTEAFF. DNA for the CDR3: TGTGCCAGCAGCTTAGTAGCAGGGGCATTCATGAACACTGAAGCTTTCTTT.

The chain joins TRBV2 to TRBJ2-2; no reliable D call. With 0 bases removed from V and 1 base from J, the gap between germline ends came to 6 bases. Germline CDR1 is SNHLY and CDR2 is FYNNEI. The length of the CDR3 is 15 residues. This CDR3 reads CASSEAAGNTGELFF. In DNA, the CDR3 is TGTGCCAGCAGTGAAGCTGCCGGGAACACCGGGGAGCTGTTTTTT.

The chain joins TRBV6-5 to TRBJ1-5; no clear D gene. Germline assignment: CDR1 MNHEY and CDR2 SVGAGI. The CDR3 has 14 amino acids. V was clipped by 7 bases and J by 7 bases, with 17 bases between them. The CDR3 region is CASKLAGEEQPQHF. The CDR3 DNA follows: TGTGCCAGCAAGCTGGCCGGGGAAGAACAGCCCCAGCATTTT.

CDR3 bases: TGCGCCAGCAGCTTATCCACCGGGACAGGGGACAATTCACCCCTCCACTTT. It specifies CASSLSTGTGDNSPLHF. The chain has TRBV5-1 and TRBJ1-6; 10 nucleotides align to TRBD1. With 2 bases clipped from V and 7 bases from J, the junction kept 9 bases outside the gene matches. The CDR3 has 17 amino acids. The germline CDR1 and CDR2 sequences are SGHRS and YFSETQ.

The chain couples TRBV12-3 or TRBV12-4 to TRBJ2-1, with unresolved D. V lost 5 bases, J lost 0 bases, and 2 bases lay in between. This CDR3 region has 12 residues. CDR3 nucleotides: TGTGCCAGCAGTCGCTCCTACAATGAGCAGTTCTTC. Amino acids: CASSRSYNEQFF.

The chain combines TRBV29-1 with TRBJ1-5; 10 bases match TRBD1. Germline V CDR1 and CDR2: SQVTM, ANQGSEA. After removal of 5 bases from V and 4 bases from J, the junction contained 2 bases not matched to a gene. The CDR3 extends over 13 amino acids. The chain's CDR3 is CSVRDRGNQPQHF. The CDR3 DNA follows: TGCAGCGTTAGGGACAGGGGAAATCAGCCCCAGCATTTT. Looking up the rest from reference TRBV29-1 and TRBJ1-5 gives the full variable domain: SAVISQKPSRDICQRGTSLTIQCQVDSQVTMMFWYRQQPGQSLTLIATANQGSEATYESGFVIDKFPISRPNLTFSTLTVSNMSPEDSSIYLCSVRDRGNQPQHFGDGTRLSIL.